This T cell receptor (beta chain) was sequenced for a study of T cell changes during pregnancy in multiple sclerosis. This clone appeared once. This CDR3 comprises 15 residues. Germline CDR1 is SNHLY and CDR2 is FYNNEI. J was trimmed by 8 bases and V by 6 bases; bases with no gene match: 9. Profiling relied on immunoSEQ multiplex PCR, and the TCRdb table lists in-frame clones only, not all of them. Of approximately 70,000 clones listed, roughly nine tenths are singletons. This clonotype was sampled from a female donor in good health, enrolled as a control in a pregnancy study. The chain couples TRBV2 to TRBJ2-1; 11 bases agree with TRBD2. This sample comprised peripheral blood, obtained in the first trimester of pregnancy. CDR3 DNA sequence: TGTGCCAGCAGCCCCCGGGCTAGCGGGGGGTATGAGCAGTTCTTC. It translates to CASSPRASGGYEQFF. The whole variable domain, remainder taken from reference TRBV2 and TRBJ2-1, is EPEVTQTPSHQVTQMGQEVILRCVPISNHLYFYWYRQILGQKVEFLVSFYNNEISEKSEIFDDQFSVERPDGSNFTLKIRSTKLEDSAMYFCASSPRASGGYEQFFGPGTRLTVL.